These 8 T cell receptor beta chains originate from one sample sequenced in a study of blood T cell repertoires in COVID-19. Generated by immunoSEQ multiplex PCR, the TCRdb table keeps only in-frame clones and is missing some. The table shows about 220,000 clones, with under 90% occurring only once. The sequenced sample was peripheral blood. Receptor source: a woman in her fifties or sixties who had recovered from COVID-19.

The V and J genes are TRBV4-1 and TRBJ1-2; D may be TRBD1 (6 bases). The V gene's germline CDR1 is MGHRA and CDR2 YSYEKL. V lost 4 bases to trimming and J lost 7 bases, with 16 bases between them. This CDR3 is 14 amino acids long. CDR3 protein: CASSPLQGLRGYTF. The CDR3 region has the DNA TGCGCCAGCAGCCCTTTACAGGGATTGCGTGGCTACACCTTC.

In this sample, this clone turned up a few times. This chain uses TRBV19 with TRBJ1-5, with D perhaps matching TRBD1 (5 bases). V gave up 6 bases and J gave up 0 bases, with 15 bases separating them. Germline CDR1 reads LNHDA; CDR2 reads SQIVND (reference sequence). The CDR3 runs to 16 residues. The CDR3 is CASSHGADYSNQPQHF. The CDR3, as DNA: TGTGCCAGTAGCCATGGGGCGGATTATAGCAATCAGCCCCAGCATTTT.

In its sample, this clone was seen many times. The CDR3 region has the DNA TGTGCCACCAGCAGAGATCCCGCGAGTACACGGGGCGAGCAGTACTTC. This translates into CATSRDPASTRGEQYF. The gene calls are TRBV15 and TRBJ2-7; D possibly corresponds to TRBD2 (5 bases). Trimming shortened V by 0 bases and J by 6 bases, and 18 bases separated the two germline ends. The germline V gene encodes CDR1 LNHNV and CDR2 YYDKDF (reference sequence). This CDR3 region has 16 residues.

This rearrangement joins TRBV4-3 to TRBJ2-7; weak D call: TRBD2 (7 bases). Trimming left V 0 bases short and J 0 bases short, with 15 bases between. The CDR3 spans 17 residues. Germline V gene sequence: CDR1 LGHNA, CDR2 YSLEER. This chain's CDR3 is CASSQERAGASSYEQYF. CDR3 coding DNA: TGCGCCAGCAGCCAAGAGCGGGCGGGGGCTAGCTCCTACGAGCAGTACTTC.

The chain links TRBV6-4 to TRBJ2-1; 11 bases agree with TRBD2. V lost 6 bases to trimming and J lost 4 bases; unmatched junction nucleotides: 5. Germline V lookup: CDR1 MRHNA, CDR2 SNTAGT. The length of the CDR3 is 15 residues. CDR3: CASSSRLAGYNEQFF. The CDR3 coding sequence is TGTGCCAGCAGCTCCAGACTAGCGGGGTACAATGAGCAGTTCTTC.

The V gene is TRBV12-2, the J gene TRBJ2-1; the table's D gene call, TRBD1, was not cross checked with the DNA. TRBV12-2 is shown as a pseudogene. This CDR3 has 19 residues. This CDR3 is CASRLEGNGQAISYNEQFF. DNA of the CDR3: TGTGCAAGTCGCTTAGAGGGGAATGGACAGGCAATCTCCTACAATGAGCAGTTCTTC.

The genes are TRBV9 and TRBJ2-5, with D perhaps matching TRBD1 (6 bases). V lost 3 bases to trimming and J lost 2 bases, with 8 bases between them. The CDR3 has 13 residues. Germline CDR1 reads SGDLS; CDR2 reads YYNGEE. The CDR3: CASSDRDQETQYF. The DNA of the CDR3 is TGTGCCAGCAGCGACAGGGATCAAGAGACCCAGTACTTC.

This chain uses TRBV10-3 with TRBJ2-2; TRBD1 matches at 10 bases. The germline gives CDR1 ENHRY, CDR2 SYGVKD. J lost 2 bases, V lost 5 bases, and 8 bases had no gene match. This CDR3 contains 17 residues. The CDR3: CAISRDRGGVNTGELFF. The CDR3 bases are TGTGCCATCAGTCGGGACAGGGGAGGGGTAAACACCGGGGAGCTGTTTTTT.